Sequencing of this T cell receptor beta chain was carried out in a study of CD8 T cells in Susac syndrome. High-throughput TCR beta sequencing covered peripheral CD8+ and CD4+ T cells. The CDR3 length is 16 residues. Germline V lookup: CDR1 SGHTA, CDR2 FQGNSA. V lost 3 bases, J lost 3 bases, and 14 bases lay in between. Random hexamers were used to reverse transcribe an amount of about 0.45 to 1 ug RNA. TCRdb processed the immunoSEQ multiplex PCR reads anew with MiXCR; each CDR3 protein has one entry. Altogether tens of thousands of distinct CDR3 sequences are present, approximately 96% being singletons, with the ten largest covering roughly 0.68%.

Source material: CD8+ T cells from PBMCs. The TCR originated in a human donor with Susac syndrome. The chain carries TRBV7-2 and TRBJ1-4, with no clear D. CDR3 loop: CASSFGDAAANEKLFF. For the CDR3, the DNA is TGTGCCAGCAGCTTTGGGGATGCCGCAGCTAATGAAAAACTGTTTTTT.